Below are 25 T cell receptor beta chains sequenced from a single sample in a study of cytomegalovirus exposure and HLA in healthy donors. PCR used 60 Vbeta primers and 13 Jbeta primers. Libraries were prepared by immunoSEQ multiplex PCR; TCRdb keeps only in-frame clonotypes and omits some of them. The table includes 150,000 to 200,000 clones, over 65% detected once. The sample was PBMCs. The receptors derive from a man younger than 35 in good health and CMV-seropositive.

CDR3 coding DNA: TGCGCCAGCAGCTCGGGACAGGGGAACATTCAGTACTTC. Encoded protein: CASSSGQGNIQYF. V usage is TRBV5-1 and J usage is TRBJ2-4; TRBD1 aligns across 10 bases. The J segment lost 7 bases and the V segment lost 3 bases, leaving 1 base of the junction unmatched. The germline V gene has CDR1 SGHRS and CDR2 YFSETQ. The CDR3 has 13 amino acids.

The chain is built from TRBV20-1 and TRBJ1-1, with a tentative D call TRBD1 (5 bases). The germline V and J ends were trimmed by 5 bases and 5 bases, with 9 bases remaining between them. The CDR3 totals 11 residues. CDR1 is DFQATT, CDR2 SNEGSKA, per germline (reference sequence). The CDR3 loop is CSAEAGTEAFF. The CDR3 DNA follows: TGCAGTGCTGAAGCAGGGACTGAAGCTTTCTTT.

The chain joins TRBV5-1 to TRBJ1-2, with a weak D call TRBD1 (5 bases). This CDR3 comprises 14 residues. The V and J ends lost 1 base and 6 bases respectively, with 13 bases between them. CDR1 is SGHRS and CDR2 is YFSETQ in the germline V gene. CDR3 amino acids: CASSLLGEMDGYTF. The CDR3 DNA sequence: TGCGCCAGCAGCTTGTTAGGGGAAATGGATGGCTACACCTTC. The full variable domain, in which reference TRBV5-1 and TRBJ1-2 provide the parts outside the CDR3, is KAGVTQTPRYLIKTRGQQVTLSCSPISGHRSVSWYQQTPGQGLQFLFEYFSETQRNKGNFPGRFSGRQFSNSRSEMNVSTLELGDSALYLCASSLLGEMDGYTFGSGTRLTVV.

The V call is TRBV29-1, the J call TRBJ1-1; maybe TRBD1 (5 bases). There are 15 residues in the CDR3. CDR1 is SQVTM and CDR2 is ANQGSEA in the germline V gene. Trimming pared 5 bases from V and 2 bases from J, leaving 18 bases between. CDR3 amino acids: CSVRSGLRRNTEAFF. In nucleotides, the CDR3 is TGCAGCGTTCGGTCAGGGTTAAGACGAAACACTGAAGCTTTCTTT.

The V gene is TRBV2, the J gene TRBJ2-1, with D possibly being TRBD2 (5 bases). The germline V gene encodes CDR1 SNHLY and CDR2 FYNNEI. The CDR3 has 15 residues. The ends were cut back, 8 bases at V and 4 bases at J, with 18 bases in the middle. The DNA of the CDR3 is TGTGCCAGCCCCGGGGTCGCTTTTCTATACAATGAGCAGTTCTTC. Protein sequence: CASPGVAFLYNEQFF.

The CDR3 DNA reads as TGCGCCAGCAGATCGACAGGGGCCGGGGAGCTGTTTTTT. Its protein product is CASRSTGAGELFF. J is TRBJ2-2 and V is TRBV5-1, with 8 bases fitting TRBD1. The CDR3 has 13 residues. Germline V gene lookup returns CDR1 SGHRS and CDR2 YFSETQ. The V and J ends lost 5 bases and 6 bases, in that order; junction bases with no gene match: 3.

This clone was seen once. V and J are TRBV30 and TRBJ1-5; tentative D call: TRBD1 (5 bases). Germline V gene sequence: CDR1 GTSNPN, CDR2 SVGIG (reference sequence). The CDR3 runs 13 residues. Trimming removed 4 bases from V and 2 bases from J, with 9 bases in between. The chain's CDR3 is CAWNGGGNQPQHF. In nucleotides, the CDR3 is TGTGCCTGGAACGGGGGAGGCAATCAGCCCCAGCATTTT.

This clone was detected only a few times. This rearrangement joins TRBV28 to TRBJ1-1; D is ambiguous. The CDR3 runs 13 residues. V lost 8 bases to trimming and J lost 1 base, with 11 bases between them. In germline, CDR1 is MDHEN, CDR2 SYDVKM. CDR3 coding DNA: TGTGCCAGCCACCTGGCGGGGAACACTGAAGCTTTCTTT. Protein: CASHLAGNTEAFF.

This clone came up once. The CDR3 here is CASSLGTGANEKLFF. Written as DNA, the CDR3 is TGTGCCAGCAGCTTAGGGACAGGGGCTAATGAAAAACTGTTTTTT. V gene TRBV7-6 combines with J gene TRBJ1-4, with TRBD1 matching over 9 bases. The trim removed 1 base at V and 3 bases at J, leaving 0 bases unmatched. Germline V gene sequence: CDR1 SGHVS, CDR2 FNYEAQ. CDR3 length: 15 residues.

The chain recombines TRBV5-1 with TRBJ2-3, with 9 bases matching TRBD1. V dropped 3 bases and J dropped 9; count of bases not matched to a gene: 5. This CDR3 spans 13 amino acids. Germline V lookup: CDR1 SGHRS, CDR2 YFSETQ. The CDR3 here is CASSSQGATTQYF. Written as DNA, the CDR3 is TGCGCCAGCAGCTCACAGGGGGCTACCACGCAGTATTTT.

This clone has a handful of counts. The chain is built from TRBV7-2 and TRBJ2-7; 9 bases agree with TRBD2. The CDR3 totals 13 residues. Trimming at V came to 7 bases and at J to 4 bases, leaving 5 bases not matched to a gene. Germline CDR1 SGHTA, CDR2 FQGNSA. CDR3 sequence (DNA): TGTGCCAGCAAGATGGCGGGAGGGTACGAGCAGTACGTC. Its translation: CASKMAGGYEQYV.

The table lists this clone with a few counts. The rearrangement links TRBV29-1 to TRBJ1-5; 7 nucleotides align to TRBD1. The CDR3 has 13 residues. Per the germline V gene, CDR1 is SQVTM and CDR2 is ANQGSEA. Trimming removed 7 bases from V and 4 bases from J; junction bases left unmatched: 7. In nucleotides, the CDR3 is TGCAGCGGTTCGACAGGGATAAATCAGCCCCAGCATTTT. Translated: CSGSTGINQPQHF.

This chain links TRBV30 with TRBJ2-3; tentatively, D is TRBD2 (7 bases). The CDR3 covers 17 residues. Germline CDR1 GTSNPN, CDR2 SVGIG (reference sequence). V dropped 0 bases and J dropped 4 bases, with 20 bases sitting between them. DNA of the CDR3: TGTGCCTGGAGTGTATATGGGGGAGGGGGTTCCGCAGATACGCAGTATTTT. This gives the protein CAWSVYGGGGSADTQYF.

There are a few counts of this clone. The V and J genes are TRBV7-2 and TRBJ1-6, with no clear D. Germline V gene lookup returns CDR1 SGHTA and CDR2 FQGNSA. Deletions cut 5 bases from V and 5 bases from J, with 16 bases between. There are 16 residues in the CDR3. As DNA, the CDR3 is TGTGCCAGCAGCCCCGTCTGGGGAGCGGATAATTCACCCCTCCACTTT. Protein product: CASSPVWGADNSPLHF.

This chain links TRBV29-1 with TRBJ2-1, with TRBD1 matching over 7 bases. Trimming removed 6 bases from V and 7 bases from J; junction bases left unmatched: 15. Germline CDR1 and CDR2: SQVTM and ANQGSEA. This CDR3 spans 15 amino acids. The CDR3 protein is CSVRQGSTPANEQFF. The CDR3 coding sequence is TGCAGCGTCCGACAGGGCTCCACGCCTGCGAATGAGCAGTTCTTC.

V and J are TRBV6-1 and TRBJ2-7; 8 bases are shared with TRBD2. This CDR3 has 13 amino acids. J was trimmed by 0 bases and V by 8 bases; bases with no gene match: 3. Looked up from germline, CDR1 is MNHNS and CDR2 is SASEGT. CDR3 bases: TGTGCCAGCGCGGGAGGCCGCTCCTACGAGCAGTACGTC. It specifies CASAGGRSYEQYV.

In this sample, this clone turned up once. This rearrangement joins TRBV2 to TRBJ2-3, with D perhaps TRBD2 (6 bases). This CDR3 is 15 amino acids long. Germline V gives CDR1 SNHLY, CDR2 FYNNEI. V was cut by 6 bases and J by 0 bases, with 13 bases left in between. CDR3 protein: CASRVSGISTDTQYF. As DNA, the CDR3 is TGTGCCAGCAGAGTTAGCGGTATAAGCACAGATACGCAGTATTTT.

The rearrangement joins TRBV7-9 to TRBJ2-1, with 14 bases matching TRBD2. The CDR3 extends over 15 amino acids. Per germline, CDR1 SEHNR and CDR2 FQNEAQ (reference sequence). J lost 7 bases, V lost 5 bases, and 4 bases had no gene match. The CDR3 here is CASSQGLAGANEQFF. Written as DNA, the CDR3 is TGTGCCAGCAGCCAGGGACTAGCGGGGGCAAATGAGCAGTTCTTC.

The rearrangement links TRBV9 to TRBJ2-1, with TRBD2 matching 10 bases. With V trimmed by 4 bases and J by 4 bases, 2 bases remained unmatched. The CDR3 runs 14 residues. The germline CDR1 and CDR2 sequences are SGDLS and YYNGEE. CDR3 amino acids: CASSSSGGYNEQFF. As DNA, the CDR3 is TGTGCCAGCAGCAGTAGCGGGGGGTACAATGAGCAGTTCTTC.

The J gene is TRBJ2-5, the V gene TRBV28; TRBD1 agrees at 11 bases. J gave up 4 bases and V 5 bases, and 6 bases lay outside the gene matches. The CDR3 consists of 15 residues. Germline CDR1 MDHEN, CDR2 SYDVKM. CDR3 nucleotides: TGTGCCAGCAGTACGGGGGGGACAGGGGGAGAGACCCAGTACTTC. Its translation is CASSTGGTGGETQYF. The full variable domain, its missing parts supplied by reference TRBV28 and TRBJ2-5, is DVKVTQSSRYLVKRTGEKVFLECVQDMDHENMFWYRQDPGLGLRLIYFSYDVKMKEKGDIPEGYSVSREKKERFSLILESASTNQTSMYLCASSTGGTGGETQYFGPGTRLLVL.

The chain recombines TRBV27 with TRBJ2-2; D possibly corresponds to TRBD2 (5 bases). Germline CDR1 MNHEY, CDR2 SMNVEV (reference sequence). The CDR3 sequence is 13 residues long. The V and J ends lost 7 bases and 6 bases respectively, with 12 bases between them. CDR3: CASTLSGAGELFF. The CDR3 DNA reads as TGTGCCAGCACTCTTTCCGGGGCCGGGGAGCTGTTTTTT.

V and J are TRBV4-1 and TRBJ1-1; no clear D. Germline CDR1 is MGHRA and CDR2 is YSYEKL. V lost 3 bases, J lost 1 base, and 12 bases lay in between. This CDR3 spans 15 amino acids. The CDR3: CASSHSGGSNTEAFF. CDR3 DNA: TGCGCCAGCAGCCACTCAGGTGGATCGAACACTGAAGCTTTCTTT.

The chain recombines TRBV4-1 with TRBJ2-1, with D possibly TRBD2 on 6 matching bases. Germline V CDR1 and CDR2: MGHRA, YSYEKL. CDR3 length equals 15 residues. Trimming took 6 bases from V and 7 from J, leaving 19 bases between them. The CDR3 nucleotides read TGCGCCAGCAGTCAGGGCCGGGAGAAGTGGAATGAGCAGTTCTTC. It specifies CASSQGREKWNEQFF.

This clone was seen more than once but under ten times. The chain uses TRBV7-2 and TRBJ2-7, with 7 bases fitting TRBD1. The CDR3 extends over 14 amino acids. Germline lookup yields CDR1 SGHTA and CDR2 FQGNSA. The junction had 6 bases not matched to a gene; V was cut back by 5 bases and J by 2 bases. The CDR3 region has the DNA TGTGCCAGCAGCCCCGGGACAGAGACCTACGAGCAGTACGTC. As protein: CASSPGTETYEQYV.

This clone was observed once. J is TRBJ2-7 and V is TRBV10-3, with unresolved D. CDR3 size: 12 residues. Germline-derived CDR1 and CDR2 are ENHRY and SYGVKD. Trimming pared 3 bases from V and 4 bases from J, leaving 7 bases between. CDR3 amino acids: CAISESGYEQYV. As DNA, the CDR3 is TGTGCCATCAGTGAATCAGGATACGAGCAGTACGTC.